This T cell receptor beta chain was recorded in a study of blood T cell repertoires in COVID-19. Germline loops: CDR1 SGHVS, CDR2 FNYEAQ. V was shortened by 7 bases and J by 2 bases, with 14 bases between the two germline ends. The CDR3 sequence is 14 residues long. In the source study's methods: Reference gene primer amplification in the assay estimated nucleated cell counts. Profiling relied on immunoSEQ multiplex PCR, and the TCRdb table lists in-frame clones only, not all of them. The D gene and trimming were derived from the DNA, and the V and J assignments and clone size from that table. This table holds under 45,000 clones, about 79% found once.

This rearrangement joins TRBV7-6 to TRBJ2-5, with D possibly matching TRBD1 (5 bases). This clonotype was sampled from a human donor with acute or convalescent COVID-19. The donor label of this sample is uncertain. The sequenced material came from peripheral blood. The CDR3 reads CASKGITTQETQYF. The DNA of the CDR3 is TGTGCCAGCAAGGGGATTACGACTCAAGAGACCCAGTACTTC.